These 14 T cell receptor beta chains were all obtained from the same sample, sequenced in a study of Tregs in tolerant kidney transplant recipients. Repertoires were generated with immunoSEQ multiplex PCR, while TCRdb's copy carries only in-frame clones and drops some. The sample records approximately 99,000 clones, roughly 90% being singletons. The sample consisted of CD4+ T cells from blood, taken before the transplant. Receptors originate from a human donor who received a combined kidney and bone marrow transplant.

V usage is TRBV19 and J usage is TRBJ2-7; D is possibly TRBD1 (5 bases). V was pared by 7 bases and J by 5 bases, with 15 bases between. The CDR3 extends over 13 amino acids. CDR1 is LNHDA, CDR2 SQIVND, per germline (reference sequence). The CDR3 loop is CASTQQETHEQYF. For the CDR3, the DNA is TGTGCCAGTACCCAACAGGAGACCCACGAGCAGTACTTC.

J is TRBJ1-3 and V is TRBV5-6; TRBD1 might be the D (6 bases). Per the germline V gene, CDR1 is SGHDT and CDR2 is YYEEEE. With 6 bases removed from V and 0 bases from J, the gap between germline ends came to 16 bases. The CDR3 runs 16 residues. Written as DNA, the CDR3 is TGTGCCAGCACCTCGTTCAGGGGAAACTCTGGAAACACCATATATTTT. Translation gives CASTSFRGNSGNTIYF.

The chain is built from TRBV4-3 and TRBJ1-5, with D perhaps TRBD1 (6 bases). The germline CDR1 and CDR2 sequences are LGHNA and YSLEER. This CDR3 has 17 residues. Trimming removed 0 bases from V and 2 bases from J, with 14 bases in between. For the CDR3, the DNA is TGCGCCAGCAGCCAAGAGGTACAGGGCGGGCGCAATCAGCCCCAGCATTTT. Its protein product is CASSQEVQGGRNQPQHF.

The V gene is TRBV5-4, the J gene TRBJ1-6, with a tentative D call TRBD1 (5 bases). This CDR3 has 16 amino acids. Trimming left V 4 bases short and J 4 bases short, with 15 bases between. Germline CDR1 and CDR2: SGHNT and YYREEE (reference sequence). CDR3 protein: CASSPVGRGYNSPLHF. Here the CDR3 DNA reads TGTGCCAGCAGCCCGGTCGGGAGGGGATATAATTCACCCCTCCACTTT.

This chain uses TRBV25-1 with TRBJ1-2; 9 nucleotides line up with TRBD1. The CDR3 sequence is 14 residues long. The V and J ends lost 4 bases and 5 bases, in that order; junction bases with no gene match: 5. The germline gives CDR1 MGHDK, CDR2 SYGVNS. In DNA form, the CDR3 reads TGTGCCAGCAGTGCGGGACAGGGCAATTATGGCTACACCTTC. It is translated as CASSAGQGNYGYTF.

This clone was picked up one time. The gene calls are TRBV7-8 and TRBJ2-1; 8 nucleotides agree with TRBD2. The V segment lost 1 base and the J segment 2 bases; nucleotides outside the gene matches: 13. CDR3 length: 19 residues. Germline loops: CDR1 SGHVS, CDR2 FQNEAQ. The DNA for the CDR3 is TGTGCCAGCAGCTTAGAGATGGGTCGAGCGGGAGTGGCCTACAATGAGCAGTTCTTC. As protein: CASSLEMGRAGVAYNEQFF.

The chain carries TRBV7-2 and TRBJ2-5; 15 nucleotides align to TRBD2. Germline V gene lookup returns CDR1 SGHTA and CDR2 FQGNSA. The V and J ends lost 6 bases and 7 bases, in that order; junction bases with no gene match: 9. The CDR3 totals 16 residues. CDR3 residues: CASSSERTSGGGTQYF. DNA for the CDR3: TGTGCCAGCAGTTCAGAGAGGACTAGCGGGGGGGGGACCCAGTACTTC.

The rearrangement links TRBV29-1 to TRBJ2-5; the D gene is possibly TRBD2 (6 bases). The germline V gene encodes CDR1 SQVTM and CDR2 ANQGSEA. Trimming shortened V by 3 bases and J by 4 bases, and 12 bases separated the two germline ends. CDR3 length: 13 amino acids. The CDR3 DNA follows: TGCAGCGTTGAGATTAAGGGAGGAGAGACCCAGTACTTC. This codes for CSVEIKGGETQYF.

The chain uses TRBV5-5 and TRBJ2-2; TRBD2 agrees at 9 bases. CDR3 length equals 17 residues. The junction had 10 bases not matched to a gene; V was cut back by 3 bases and J by 4 bases. From germline, CDR1 is SGHKS and CDR2 YYEKEE (reference sequence). CDR3 nucleotides: TGTGCCAGCAGCTACTTAGACCATAGCGGGAGCACCGGGGAGCTGTTTTTT. Encoded protein: CASSYLDHSGSTGELFF.

The chain couples TRBV15 to TRBJ1-2; TRBD1 agrees at 9 bases. Germline lookup yields CDR1 LNHNV and CDR2 YYDKDF (reference sequence). The J segment lost 5 bases and the V segment lost 5 bases, leaving 18 bases of the junction unmatched. CDR3 length: 18 residues. CDR3 residues: CATSLTPGQGFLDYGYTF. The CDR3 nucleotides are TGTGCCACCAGCCTGACTCCGGGACAGGGATTCTTAGATTATGGCTACACCTTC.

The chain combines TRBV19 with TRBJ2-3, with D perhaps TRBD1 (6 bases). V was pared by 6 bases and J by 6 bases, with 13 bases between. The CDR3 spans 13 residues. CDR1 is LNHDA and CDR2 is SQIVND in the germline V gene (reference sequence). The DNA for the CDR3 is TGTGCCAGTAGCCCCTCTGGGGGCGATACGCAGTATTTT. Its translation is CASSPSGGDTQYF.

The chain couples TRBV19 to TRBJ1-5; D gene uncertain. The V gene lost 7 bases and the J gene lost 6 bases, with 16 bases spanning the gap. Per germline, CDR1 LNHDA and CDR2 SQIVND (reference sequence). The CDR3 spans 14 residues. The CDR3 DNA is TGTGCCAGTAATACGATCGTTGGTAGTCAGCCCCAGCATTTT. As protein: CASNTIVGSQPQHF. Full variable domain (remainder filled in from reference TRBV19 and TRBJ1-5): DGGITQSPKYLFRKEGQNVTLSCEQNLNHDAMYWYRQDPGQGLRLIYYSQIVNDFQKGDIAEGYSVSREKKESFPLTVTSAQKNPTAFYLCASNTIVGSQPQHFGDGTRLSIL.

The J gene is TRBJ1-6, the V gene TRBV10-3; 7 bases fit TRBD1. The V and J ends lost 4 bases and 6 bases, in that order; junction bases with no gene match: 9. The CDR3 is made up of 16 amino acids. The V gene's germline CDR1 is ENHRY and CDR2 SYGVKD. The CDR3 is CAISVDREAANSPLHF. CDR3 DNA: TGTGCCATCAGTGTAGACAGGGAGGCAGCTAATTCACCCCTCCACTTT.

This clone was counted a few times. The CDR3 sequence: CASSHYPGQNYEQYF. CDR3 nucleotide sequence: TGCGCCAGCAGCCATTACCCGGGACAAAACTACGAGCAGTACTTC. The chain recombines TRBV4-1 with TRBJ2-7; a weak D match, TRBD1 (6 bases). The CDR3 loop spans 15 amino acids. Germline assignment: CDR1 MGHRA and CDR2 YSYEKL. V was shortened by 3 bases and J by 3 bases, with 15 bases between the two germline ends.